Sequencing of this T cell receptor (beta chain) was carried out in a study of early T cells in non-severe SARS-CoV-2 infection. The V end lost 1 base, the J end lost 4 bases, and 10 bases lay between the germline ends. The germline gives CDR1 SGHTA, CDR2 FQGNSA. CDR3 length: 14 amino acids. A single record per CDR3 protein comes from TCRdb applying MiXCR to the 5' RACE reads. The sample has more than 75,000 distinct CDR3 sequences, about 12% seen once; the top ten hold about 6.1%. The sequence was collected from an adult who was a healthcare worker with PCR-confirmed SARS-CoV-2 infection or an uninfected control (not recorded which). The specimen sequenced was whole blood. The chain carries TRBV7-2 and TRBJ1-1; D not certain. The CDR3 loop is CASSLEGLLTEAFF. CDR3 DNA: TGTGCCAGCAGCTTAGAAGGGCTACTCACTGAAGCTTTCTTT.